This TCR beta chain was identified in a study of beta chain features in type 1 diabetes. Findings and limits, study-wide: People with Type 1 diabetes carried modestly yet significantly shorter TCRB CDR3s in all four CD4+ subsets.

Sequenced material consisted of expressed TCRB transcripts (all of the isolated RNA was reverse transcribed). Some clones are missing from TCRdb's copy, which holds only in-frame ones; the method was immunoSEQ multiplex PCR. The sample yields 240,000 or so clones, 25% to 35% seen once. A CD45RO/CCR7/CD25/CD127/CD95/CD27 panel sorted naive, central memory, regulatory and stem cell-like memory CD4+ cells. Note on this clone: Its antigen remains unidentified.

The sequence derives from a man aged 30-40 years in good health. The sample consisted of central memory CD4+ T cells from blood.

In nucleotides, the CDR3 is TGCAGCGCCGCGACTAGCGGAGAGACCCAGTACTTC. Translated, it gives CSAATSGETQYF. The chain has TRBV29-1 and TRBJ2-5; 9 bases agree with TRBD2. The V segment lost 7 bases and the J segment 4 bases; nucleotides outside the gene matches: 4. This CDR3 is 12 amino acids long. Germline V lookup: CDR1 SQVTM, CDR2 ANQGSEA. The full variable domain, completed using reference TRBV29-1 and TRBJ2-5, is SAVISQKPSRDICQRGTSLTIQCQVDSQVTMMFWYRQQPGQSLTLIATANQGSEATYESGFVIDKFPISRPNLTFSTLTVSNMSPEDSSIYLCSAATSGETQYFGPGTRLLVL.